The 19 T cell receptor beta chains in this list originate from one sample, sequenced in a study of blood T cell repertoires in COVID-19. Profiled with immunoSEQ multiplex PCR; TCRdb holds only in-frame clones, not every one. In the table there are about 180,000 clones, about 84% of which are singletons. The sequencing sample was made of PBMCs or T cells enriched from blood (not recorded which). Receptor source: a woman younger than 45 who had recovered from COVID-19.

The chain joins TRBV3-1 (or the pseudogene TRBV3-2) to TRBJ2-7, with no clear D. The CDR3 runs 13 residues. The V gene's germline CDR1 is LGHDT and CDR2 YNNKEL (reference sequence). V was cut by 1 base and J by 7 bases, with 11 bases left in between. This chain's CDR3 is CASSQGVYREQYF. The DNA of the CDR3 is TGTGCCAGCAGCCAAGGAGTTTATCGAGAGCAGTACTTC.

The V and J genes are TRBV28 and TRBJ2-7, with D tentatively TRBD1 (5 bases). Germline loops: CDR1 MDHEN, CDR2 SYDVKM. The CDR3 spans 13 residues. Trimming stripped 7 bases from V and 3 bases from J, with 13 bases between. In DNA form, the CDR3 reads TGTGCCAGCACTTATTCAGGGAACTACGAGCAGTACTTC. Translation gives CASTYSGNYEQYF.

The chain has TRBV6-5 and TRBJ1-2, with 8 bases that match TRBD1. V was clipped by 7 bases and J by 6 bases; unmatched bases: 7. CDR3 size: 13 residues. From germline, CDR1 is MNHEY and CDR2 SVGAGI. CDR3 loop: CASTATGADGYTF. CDR3 sequence (DNA): TGTGCCAGCACCGCGACAGGGGCGGATGGCTACACCTTC.

This sequence joins TRBV19 and TRBJ2-1, with D uncertain. Germline lookup yields CDR1 LNHDA and CDR2 SQIVND (reference sequence). The CDR3 extends over 15 amino acids. Trimming removed 4 bases from V and 2 bases from J, with 12 bases in between. DNA of the CDR3: TGTGCCAGTAGTAATCTGCGGCTGACCTACAATGAGCAGTTCTTC. Its protein product is CASSNLRLTYNEQFF.

The J gene is TRBJ1-5, the V gene TRBV2; weak D call: TRBD1 (5 bases). The germline V gene encodes CDR1 SNHLY and CDR2 FYNNEI. With 4 bases removed from V and 0 bases from J, the gap between germline ends came to 13 bases. The CDR3 extends over 16 amino acids. Written as DNA, the CDR3 is TGTGCCAGCAGTGGTCCCAGGGTCCATAGCAATCAGCCCCAGCATTTT. Residues: CASSGPRVHSNQPQHF.

V and J are TRBV9 and TRBJ2-1; possible D gene TRBD1, 6 bases. Germline V lookup: CDR1 SGDLS, CDR2 YYNGEE. There are 13 residues in the CDR3. V was trimmed by 2 bases and J by 8 bases, leaving 11 bases between them. The CDR3 protein is CASSVLGADEQFF. Here the CDR3 DNA reads TGTGCCAGCAGCGTTTTGGGGGCCGATGAGCAGTTCTTC.

The chain combines TRBV28 with TRBJ1-6; 9 bases fit TRBD1. Germline lookup yields CDR1 MDHEN and CDR2 SYDVKM. The V gene end was trimmed by 6 bases and the J gene end by 3 bases; junction bases not matched to a gene: 3. The CDR3 contains 15 residues. The CDR3 sequence: CASRGQGGYNSPLHF. In nucleotides, the CDR3 is TGTGCCAGCAGGGGACAGGGAGGCTATAATTCACCCCTCCACTTT.

This chain links TRBV3-1 (or the pseudogene TRBV3-2) with TRBJ1-1, with 9 bases aligning to TRBD1. The CDR3 is made up of 12 amino acids. Germline V gives CDR1 LGHDT, CDR2 YNNKEL (reference sequence). Trimming at V came to 4 bases and at J to 11 bases, leaving 5 bases not matched to a gene. The CDR3 loop reads CASSLRDRVAFF. CDR3 DNA sequence: TGTGCCAGCAGCCTCCGGGACAGGGTGGCTTTCTTT.

The CDR3 nucleotides read TGTGCCAGCAGCCCCCTCTCCGGGACTAGCGGCAATGAGCAGTTCTTC. It encodes CASSPLSGTSGNEQFF. The rearrangement joins TRBV3-1 (or the pseudogene TRBV3-2) to TRBJ2-1; TRBD2 aligns across 11 bases. The CDR3 runs to 16 residues. J gave up 6 bases and V 4 bases, and 8 bases lay outside the gene matches. The germline V gene encodes CDR1 LGHDT and CDR2 YNNKEL (reference sequence).

V usage is TRBV6-4 and J usage is TRBJ1-2; TRBD1 agrees at 10 bases. Germline lookup yields CDR1 MRHNA and CDR2 SNTAGT. Unmatched junction bases numbered 12, after V lost 6 bases and J lost 5 bases. There are 16 residues in the CDR3. The CDR3, as DNA: TGTGCCAGCAGGCGAGACCCCGGGACAGGGGTTTATGGCTACACCTTC. Protein product: CASRRDPGTGVYGYTF.

The chain couples TRBV2 to TRBJ1-1; 7 nucleotides match TRBD1. CDR3 length equals 13 residues. Germline CDR1 and CDR2: SNHLY and FYNNEI. The ends lost 2 bases at V and 4 bases at J; junction bases unmatched: 1. The CDR3 bases are TGTGCCAGCAGTGAAACAGGGGTCACTGAAGCTTTCTTT. The encoded protein is CASSETGVTEAFF.

This clone was detected only once. The chain joins TRBV24-1 to TRBJ2-5; D unclear. The CDR3 consists of 13 residues. With 5 bases removed from V and 7 bases from J, the gap between germline ends came to 13 bases. Germline V gene data show CDR1 as KGHDR and CDR2 as SFDVKD. DNA of the CDR3: TGTGCCACCAGTGTACAGAGATTGGGGACCCAGTACTTC. Its translation is CATSVQRLGTQYF.

This clone occurred a few times. V is TRBV6-6 and J is TRBJ2-2; TRBD2 is a possible D gene (5 bases). From germline, CDR1 is MNHNY and CDR2 SVGAGI (reference sequence). This CDR3 comprises 15 residues. The V end lost 0 bases, the J end lost 4 bases, and 9 bases lay between the germline ends. CDR3 loop: CASSYSGRVTGELFF. The CDR3 coding sequence is TGTGCCAGCAGTTACTCGGGGAGAGTCACCGGGGAGCTGTTTTTT.

J is TRBJ1-2 and V is TRBV10-3, with 8 bases matching TRBD1. CDR1 is ENHRY, CDR2 SYGVKD, per germline. There are 15 residues in the CDR3. Trimming took 2 bases from V and 3 from J; bases not matched to a gene: 5. The CDR3 loop is CAISETGGGDYGYTF. Written as DNA, the CDR3 is TGTGCCATCAGTGAGACAGGGGGAGGTGACTATGGCTACACCTTC.

The gene calls are TRBV11-2 and TRBJ2-7, with 13 bases that match TRBD2. The CDR3 consists of 15 residues. The trim removed 6 bases at V and 3 bases at J, leaving 5 bases unmatched. Germline-derived CDR1 and CDR2 are SGHAT and FQNNGV. The CDR3 spells CASSLGTSGIYEQYF. For the CDR3, the DNA is TGTGCCAGCAGTCTCGGGACTAGCGGGATCTACGAGCAGTACTTC.

The J gene is TRBJ1-5, the V gene TRBV7-2; 7 positions match TRBD1. With V trimmed by 4 bases and J by 4 bases, 7 bases remained unmatched. The V gene's germline CDR1 is SGHTA and CDR2 FQGNSA. This CDR3 has 15 amino acids. The CDR3 DNA reads as TGTGCCAGCAGCTCCCCGACAGGGATTAATCAGCCCCAGCATTTT. It specifies CASSSPTGINQPQHF. The full variable domain, rest sourced from reference TRBV7-2 and TRBJ1-5, is GAGVSQSPSNKVTEKGKDVELRCDPISGHTALYWYRQSLGQGLEFLIYFQGNSAPDKSGLPSDRFSAERTGGSVSTLTIQRTQQEDSAVYLCASSSPTGINQPQHFGDGTRLSIL.

V gene TRBV5-1 combines with J gene TRBJ2-1; D not certain. Trimming removed 0 bases from V and 10 bases from J, with 8 bases in between. This CDR3 is built from 12 residues. Germline CDR1 and CDR2: SGHRS and YFSETQ. The CDR3 nucleotides read TGCGCCAGCAGCTTGGATCTTCAGGAGCAGTTCTTC. This gives the protein CASSLDLQEQFF.

CDR3 DNA: TGTGCCAGCAGTAGGGACAGGGCTTCACCCCTCCACTTT. Its translation is CASSRDRASPLHF. The V call is TRBV6-5, the J call TRBJ1-6; 9 positions agree with TRBD1. Germline V CDR1 and CDR2: MNHEY, SVGAGI. V lost 5 bases to trimming and J lost 9 bases; unmatched junction nucleotides: 2. There are 13 residues in the CDR3.

This rearrangement joins TRBV5-1 to TRBJ2-3; D is perhaps TRBD2 (5 bases). The CDR3 is made up of 14 amino acids. V lost 1 base and J lost 6, with 12 bases in between. The V gene's germline CDR1 is SGHRS and CDR2 YFSETQ. This CDR3 reads CASSLTRVADTQYF. For the CDR3, the DNA is TGCGCCAGCAGCTTGACTAGGGTCGCGGATACGCAGTATTTT.